The rows below give T cell receptor beta chains drawn from one sample of a study of cytomegalovirus exposure and HLA in healthy donors. Data came from immunoSEQ multiplex PCR; TCRdb stores just in-frame clones and leaves some out. The table lists roughly 180,000 clones, approximately 80% of them singletons, with 1.2% in the top ten. Sample: PBMCs. These receptors originate from a boy under 10 years old in good health and CMV-seronegative. Both conserved end residues are part of each CDR3.

>TRBJ2-4|TRBV4-3
CASSQTSFLAKNIQYF
>TRBJ2-1|TRBV18
CASSPGLSNEQFF
>TRBJ2-3|TRBV19
CARQTGGTDTQYF
>TRBJ1-4|TRBV11-3
CASSLGTGQTNEKLFF
>TRBJ2-5|TRBV5-1
CASSLVPQETQYF
>TRBJ2-5|TRBV5-1
CASSLAGGTGKDRETQYF
>TRBJ2-1|TRBV9
CASSVQTGGGEQFF
>TRBJ1-6|TRBV7-2
CASSLWSVGGANPSSPLHF
>TRBJ2-5|TRBV6-4
CASSYRDKETQYF
>TRBJ1-2|TRBV5-6
CASSGDREHGNYGYTF
>TRBJ2-6|TRBV6-4
CASSDSGARTEKPSGANVLTF
>TRBJ1-1|TRBV19
CASSRAGTGSENEAFF
>TRBJ1-1|TRBV29-1
CSVGTRQNTEAFF
>TRBJ2-2|TRBV7-9
CASSLSRGSYTGELFF
>TRBJ2-3|TRBV7-8
CASSSRAGGSTDTQYF
>TRBJ1-2|TRBV27
CASSLKGAVGGYTF
>TRBJ1-2|TRBV5-4
CASSAGGQVGYTF
>TRBJ2-3|TRBV19
CASSVRDPDTQYF
>TRBJ1-1|TRBV29-1
CSVGSILGGTEAFF
>TRBJ2-2|TRBV7-9
CASGGGTGGFTGELFF
>TRBJ2-1|TRBV5-6
CASSLWDRDYNEQFF
>TRBJ2-3|TRBV5-1
CASSLDSRGRGDTQYF
>TRBJ2-3|TRBV5-1
CASRQGTSTDTQYF
>TRBJ2-3|TRBV2
CASTLTSTDTQYF
>TRBJ1-1|TRBV5-4
CASNTGDTEAFF
>TRBJ2-5|TRBV25-1
CASSGNRQNQETQYF
>TRBJ1-2|TRBV18
CASSQKGTGGTYGYTF
>TRBJ2-3|TRBV27
CASSFVVASGNVIDTQYF
>TRBJ1-4|TRBV30
CACPGGTNEKLFF
>TRBJ2-7|TRBV2
CASSDGFDSYEQYF
>TRBJ1-1|TRBV28
CASSTGQDYTEAFF
>TRBJ2-5|TRBV7-2
CASSLVAGVGETQYF
>TRBJ2-7|TRBV15
CATSRAGIPPYEQYF
>TRBJ1-4|TRBV4-2
CASSQMGQGDGKLFF
>TRBJ1-1|TRBV6-1
CASSLEGGTEAFF
>TRBJ2-3|TRBV9
CASSVAAGSTDTQYF
>TRBJ1-2|TRBV4-3
CASSQRTGVNYGYTF
>TRBJ1-2|TRBV6-1
CASSVSGGGAGGYTF
>TRBJ2-1|TRBV9
CASSPEPGEGEQFF
>TRBJ2-3|TRBV19
CASSIYRGPTDTQYF
>TRBJ2-1|TRBV9
CASSADSYNEQFF
>TRBJ2-1|TRBV5-4
CASAKEGKQFF
>TRBJ2-7|TRBV12-1
CASSHRGGPTYEQYF
>TRBJ2-5|TRBV15
CATSHNQNSGDQETQYF
>TRBJ1-1|TRBV6-5
CASSYEVWGGPEAFF
>TRBJ2-3|TRBV5-1
CASSLISVTDTQYF
>TRBJ1-1|TRBV2
CARRLRFKTEAFF
>TRBJ2-7|TRBV4-3
CASSRGTSSHYEQYF
>TRBJ1-4|TRBV5-6
CASSLEGPNEKLFF
>TRBJ2-1|TRBV19
CASSRGNEQFF
>TRBJ1-5|TRBV7-2
CASSLAGARGQPQHF
>TRBJ1-5|TRBV7-8
CASSPRDRGASSNQPQHF
>TRBJ2-2|TRBV5-1
CASSLGGTGVSGELFF
>TRBJ2-3|TRBV14
CASSQRLLETDTQYF
>TRBJ2-1|TRBV2
CAIPLGRAENNEQFF
>TRBJ2-1|TRBV15
CATSGAWTSGRNEQFF
>TRBJ2-3|TRBV6-5
CASSQGQSTDTQYF
>TRBJ2-5|TRBV19
CASSSGPRVETQYF
>TRBJ2-1|TRBV4-3
CASSQDLHGGGSYNEQFF